This T cell receptor (beta chain) was recovered during a study of blood T cell repertoires in COVID-19. Study in general: Nucleic acid was either cDNA or gDNA, and it came from T cells, B-cell-depleted T cells, or PBMCs.

Germline CDR1 and CDR2: SGHNT and YENEEA. V dropped 1 base and J dropped 9; count of bases not matched to a gene: 11. The CDR3 loop spans 17 amino acids. Authors' processing steps: For nucleated cells, counts were estimated from reference gene primer amplification. Repertoires were generated with immunoSEQ multiplex PCR, while TCRdb's copy carries only in-frame clones and drops some. The V and J calls and the clone size are those of that table, but D and trimming were determined from the DNA. This sample carries about 200,000 clones, roughly 82% of them seen once, and the ten largest clones take roughly 12%.

The chain uses TRBV11-3 and TRBJ2-3, with 12 bases aligning to TRBD2. The origin of this receptor is a man aged 35 to 55 who had recovered from COVID-19. The sequencing input was PBMCs or T cells enriched from blood (not recorded which). The CDR3 nucleotides are TGTGCCAGCAGCTTAGGTCTAGCGGGAGGGCCGGGGCAGACGCAGTATTTT. As protein: CASSLGLAGGPGQTQYF.